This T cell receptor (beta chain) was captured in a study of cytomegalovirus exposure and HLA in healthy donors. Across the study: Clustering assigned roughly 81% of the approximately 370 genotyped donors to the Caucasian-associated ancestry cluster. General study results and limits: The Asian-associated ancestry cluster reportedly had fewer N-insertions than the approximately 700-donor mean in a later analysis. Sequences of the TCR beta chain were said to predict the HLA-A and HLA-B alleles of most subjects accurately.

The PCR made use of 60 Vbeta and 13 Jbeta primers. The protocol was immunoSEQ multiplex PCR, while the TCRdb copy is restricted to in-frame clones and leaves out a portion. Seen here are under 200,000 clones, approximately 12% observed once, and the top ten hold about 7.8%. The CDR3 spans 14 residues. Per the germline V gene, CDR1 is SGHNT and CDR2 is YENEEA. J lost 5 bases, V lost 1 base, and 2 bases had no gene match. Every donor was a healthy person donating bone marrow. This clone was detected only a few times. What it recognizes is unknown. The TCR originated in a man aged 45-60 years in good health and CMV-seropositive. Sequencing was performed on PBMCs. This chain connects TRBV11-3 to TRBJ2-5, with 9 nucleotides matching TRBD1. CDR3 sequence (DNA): TGTGCCAGCAGCTTAGGTACAGGGGGCGAGACCCAGTACTTC. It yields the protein CASSLGTGGETQYF.